One and the same sample provided the 23 T cell receptor beta chains below, sequenced in a study of cytomegalovirus exposure and HLA in healthy donors. The protocol was immunoSEQ multiplex PCR, while the TCRdb copy is restricted to in-frame clones and leaves out a portion. The sample carries about 160,000 clones, 75% to 90% recorded once. The source material was PBMCs. Receptors were obtained from a young woman in good health and CMV-seronegative.

The V call is TRBV25-1, the J call TRBJ1-1; D possibly corresponds to TRBD1 (5 bases). V dropped 3 bases and J dropped 10 bases, with 21 bases sitting between them. From germline, CDR1 is MGHDK and CDR2 SYGVNS. The length of the CDR3 is 15 residues. The CDR3 protein is CASSDYARAGQGAFF. CDR3 sequence (DNA): TGTGCCAGCAGTGATTATGCGAGGGCGGGGCAGGGAGCTTTCTTT. Using reference TRBV25-1 and TRBJ1-1 for the parts outside the CDR3, the full variable domain is EADIYQTPRYLVIGTGKKITLECSQTMGHDKMYWYQQDPGMELHLIHYSYGVNSTEKGDLSSESTVSRIRTEHFPLTLESARPSHTSQYLCASSDYARAGQGAFFGQGTRLTVV.

The V and J genes are TRBV10-3 and TRBJ2-1, with 9 positions matching TRBD2. V lost 2 bases to trimming and J lost 3 bases; unmatched junction nucleotides: 5. Germline V lookup: CDR1 ENHRY, CDR2 SYGVKD. CDR3 length: 16 amino acids. This chain's CDR3 is CAISERDSGGYNEQFF. Written as DNA, the CDR3 is TGTGCCATCAGTGAGAGGGATAGCGGGGGCTACAATGAGCAGTTCTTC.

The J gene is TRBJ1-4, the V gene TRBV5-6; unclear D gene. V gave up 1 base and J gave up 8 bases, with 15 bases separating them. The length of the CDR3 is 15 residues. Germline CDR1 and CDR2: SGHDT and YYEEEE. In DNA form, the CDR3 reads TGTGCCAGCAGCTTGCCAGGCCGACACCCCGAAAAACTGTTTTTT. It is translated as CASSLPGRHPEKLFF.

The rearrangement joins TRBV30 to TRBJ1-2, with D perhaps TRBD1 (6 bases). There are 16 residues in the CDR3. The V and J ends lost 3 bases and 1 base respectively, with 18 bases between them. Germline CDR1 reads GTSNPN; CDR2 reads SVGIG (reference sequence). CDR3 protein: CAWRGRGAFFNYGYTF. CDR3 DNA: TGTGCCTGGAGGGGGAGGGGGGCCTTCTTTAACTATGGCTACACCTTC.

In nucleotides, the CDR3 is TGTGCCAGCAGCGCCAACAGGAACCAAGAGACCCAGTACTTC. Translating it yields CASSANRNQETQYF. The chain has TRBV9 and TRBJ2-5; D perhaps matches TRBD1 (5 bases). The CDR3 runs to 14 residues. V was shortened by 3 bases and J by 0 bases, with 9 bases between the two germline ends. From germline, CDR1 is SGDLS and CDR2 YYNGEE.

The chain has TRBV14 and TRBJ2-7, with D hard to call. Per germline, CDR1 SGHDN and CDR2 FVKESK. Trimming took 0 bases from V and 2 from J, leaving 5 bases between them. The CDR3 is made up of 13 amino acids. CDR3 sequence reads: CASSQDNTYEQYF. The CDR3 coding sequence is TGTGCCAGCAGCCAAGACAACACCTACGAGCAGTACTTC.

The chain has TRBV30 and TRBJ1-1, with 8 bases matching TRBD1. Germline assignment: CDR1 GTSNPN and CDR2 SVGIG (reference sequence). The CDR3 length is 13 residues. J was trimmed by 5 bases and V by 5 bases; bases with no gene match: 7. The CDR3 DNA sequence: TGTGCCTGGGGACAGGGTGTCAGGACTGAAGCTTTCTTT. As protein: CAWGQGVRTEAFF.

This chain connects TRBV29-1 to TRBJ2-1, with a weak D call TRBD2 (6 bases). Germline loops: CDR1 SQVTM, CDR2 ANQGSEA. CDR3 size: 15 residues. V shed 6 bases and J shed 0 bases, with 15 bases lying between them. The CDR3 sequence is CSVVYGLSSYNEQFF. The CDR3 coding sequence is TGCAGCGTCGTATACGGACTAAGCTCCTACAATGAGCAGTTCTTC.

This clone turned up a few times. The chain is built from TRBV2 and TRBJ1-6, with unresolved D. Per the germline V gene, CDR1 is SNHLY and CDR2 is FYNNEI. The CDR3 is 12 residues long. Deletions cut 9 bases from V and 13 bases from J, with 16 bases between. The CDR3 DNA follows: TGTGCCAGATCGGATCCCTCGGGGCCCCTCCACTTT. Its protein product is CARSDPSGPLHF.

V is TRBV7-2 and J is TRBJ1-3, with D possibly TRBD1 on 5 matching bases. V was shortened by 2 bases and J by 8 bases, with 19 bases between the two germline ends. The V gene's germline CDR1 is SGHTA and CDR2 FQGNSA. The CDR3 spans 16 residues. CDR3 region: CASSLHVGGSDDTIYF. The CDR3 nucleotides are TGTGCCAGCAGCTTACATGTTGGGGGGTCCGATGACACCATATATTTT.

CDR3 loop: CASSRQGLNEKLFF. The CDR3, as DNA: TGTGCCAGCAGCCGACAGGGCCTTAATGAAAAACTGTTTTTT. V is TRBV5-5 and J is TRBJ1-4, with 7 bases fitting TRBD1. CDR3 length equals 14 residues. Per the germline V gene, CDR1 is SGHKS and CDR2 is YYEKEE (reference sequence). Trimming took 4 bases from V and 4 from J; bases not matched to a gene: 4.

The gene calls are TRBV9 and TRBJ1-3; 8 nucleotides agree with TRBD1. With 4 bases clipped from V and 4 bases from J, the junction kept 7 bases outside the gene matches. CDR3 length equals 15 residues. Per germline, CDR1 SGDLS and CDR2 YYNGEE. In nucleotides, the CDR3 is TGTGCCAGCAGCACCCACAGGGGGAGCGGAAACACCATATATTTT. As protein: CASSTHRGSGNTIYF.

This clone was seen only a few times. The CDR3 DNA follows: TGTGCCAGCAGCTCCTACCACGGCGGGAATCAGCCCCAGCATTTT. Translating it yields CASSSYHGGNQPQHF. The chain recombines TRBV7-2 with TRBJ1-5; D unresolved. This CDR3 has 15 residues. The V and J ends lost 4 bases and 4 bases respectively, with 14 bases between them. The V gene's germline CDR1 is SGHTA and CDR2 FQGNSA.

The V call is TRBV5-1, the J call TRBJ1-2, with a weak D call TRBD1 (5 bases). V lost 3 bases and J 2 bases, leaving 14 bases between the germline ends. Germline V gene data show CDR1 as SGHRS and CDR2 as YFSETQ. The CDR3 runs 15 residues. The CDR3 protein is CASSSAGLPNYGYTF. CDR3 in DNA: TGCGCCAGCAGCTCGGCGGGACTGCCAAACTATGGCTACACCTTC.

This clone occurred a few times. The genes are TRBV6-1 and TRBJ2-1; tentatively, D is TRBD2 (5 bases). The length of the CDR3 is 20 residues. Germline CDR1 and CDR2: MNHNS and SASEGT. V was pared by 2 bases and J by 4 bases, with 27 bases between. The CDR3 nucleotides read TGTGCCAGCAGTGAACTTCCACCTACGGTGACTACGCCTCAATACAATGAGCAGTTCTTC. Translating it yields CASSELPPTVTTPQYNEQFF.

The J gene is TRBJ2-2, the V gene TRBV5-4; 9 positions match TRBD1. The J segment lost 6 bases and the V segment lost 0 bases, leaving 3 bases of the junction unmatched. This CDR3 is 15 amino acids long. The germline V gene encodes CDR1 SGHNT and CDR2 YYREEE (reference sequence). The CDR3 DNA reads TGTGCCAGCAGCTTGGTACAGGGGGCGTCCGGGGAGCTGTTTTTT. This translates into CASSLVQGASGELFF.

This clone was detected only once. The chain recombines TRBV18 with TRBJ2-5, with 7 nucleotides matching TRBD1. Germline V lookup: CDR1 KGHSH, CDR2 LQKENI. Trimming cost V 3 bases and J 2 bases; bases outside gene matches: 6. This CDR3 contains 15 residues. CDR3 region: CASSPRQGRQETQYF. Here the CDR3 DNA reads TGTGCCAGCTCACCCCGACAGGGTAGGCAAGAGACCCAGTACTTC.

This rearrangement joins TRBV30 to TRBJ2-5; 7 positions match TRBD1. CDR1 is GTSNPN, CDR2 SVGIG, per germline (reference sequence). After removal of 4 bases from V and 4 bases from J, the junction contained 6 bases not matched to a gene. The CDR3 sequence is 13 residues long. CDR3 DNA: TGTGCCTGGACCAAACAGGGGCGAGAGACCCAGTACTTC. Translated, it gives CAWTKQGRETQYF.

This chain joins TRBV30 and TRBJ2-5; D perhaps matches TRBD1 (6 bases). Between the trimmed V and J ends, which lost 3 bases and 5 bases, there was a span of 7 bases. Germline CDR1 reads GTSNPN; CDR2 reads SVGIG (reference sequence). The CDR3 consists of 11 residues. CDR3 loop: CAWSTGETQYF. The DNA of the CDR3 is TGTGCCTGGAGCACAGGGGAGACCCAGTACTTC.

This sequence joins TRBV6-5 and TRBJ2-5; D perhaps matches TRBD2 (6 bases). Between the trimmed V and J ends, which lost 8 bases and 4 bases, there was a span of 8 bases. The germline V gene encodes CDR1 MNHEY and CDR2 SVGAGI. CDR3 size: 11 residues. Here the CDR3 DNA reads TGTGCCAGCGGGAGGACAGAGACCCAGTACTTC. Protein: CASGRTETQYF.

The V and J genes are TRBV11-2 and TRBJ2-7; TRBD2 aligns across 11 bases. With V trimmed by 4 bases and J by 4 bases, 3 bases remained unmatched. The CDR3 is 14 amino acids. CDR1 is SGHAT and CDR2 is FQNNGV in the germline V gene. DNA for the CDR3: TGTGCCAGCAGCTCGGGACTAGCGGCTTACGAGCAGTACTTC. Amino acids: CASSSGLAAYEQYF.

The V and J genes are TRBV7-6 and TRBJ2-7, with TRBD2 as a possible D gene (5 bases). Germline lookup yields CDR1 SGHVS and CDR2 FNYEAQ. Trimming took off 4 bases at V and 0 bases at J, with 19 bases between the two ends. The CDR3 loop spans 17 amino acids. This chain's CDR3 is CASSSGGLDGSSYEQYF. CDR3 nucleotides: TGTGCCAGCAGCTCAGGAGGATTAGACGGTAGCTCCTACGAGCAGTACTTC.

The V call is TRBV7-8, the J call TRBJ1-5, with TRBD1 identical over 8 bases. This CDR3 contains 17 residues. The germline CDR1 and CDR2 sequences are SGHVS and FQNEAQ. J lost 1 base, V lost 5 bases, and 10 bases had no gene match. The DNA of the CDR3 is TGTGCCAGCAGCCTCGGACAGGGAGATATCAGCAATCAGCCCCAGCATTTT. As protein: CASSLGQGDISNQPQHF.